The 22 T cell receptor beta chains listed next were all sequenced from one sample in a study of identifying expanded T cells in peripheral blood. The table came from immunoSEQ multiplex PCR; TCRdb's copy has only in-frame clones and leaves some out. The sample carries about 81,000 clones, roughly 84% recorded once. Sequencing used blood. The receptor set was obtained from a person aged 18 to 70 in good health.

DNA for the CDR3: TGTGCCAGCAGGGAGACGGGGGACCTGAACACTGAAGCTTTCTTT. Its protein product is CASRETGDLNTEAFF. The genes are TRBV6-1 and TRBJ1-1; a possible D gene is TRBD1 (5 bases). V lost 6 bases, J lost 0 bases, and 14 bases lay in between. There are 15 residues in the CDR3. Germline V gene data show CDR1 as MNHNS and CDR2 as SASEGT.

CDR3 region: CASRRNHQETQYF. For the CDR3, the DNA is TGTGCCAGTAGGCGGAACCACCAAGAGACCCAGTACTTC. The chain carries TRBV19 and TRBJ2-5; D not certain. The CDR3 contains 13 residues. V shed 6 bases and J shed 0 bases, with 8 bases lying between them. Per germline, CDR1 LNHDA and CDR2 SQIVND (reference sequence).

This chain connects TRBV27 to TRBJ1-2, with 11 positions matching TRBD1. The V gene end was trimmed by 0 bases and the J gene end by 8 bases; junction bases not matched to a gene: 2. Germline assignment: CDR1 MNHEY and CDR2 SMNVEV (reference sequence). This CDR3 contains 14 residues. DNA for the CDR3: TGTGCCAGCAGTTTATCCGGGACAGGGGGAGGCTACACCTTC. It translates to CASSLSGTGGGYTF.

The chain uses TRBV5-5 and TRBJ2-7; TRBD1 matches at 7 bases. After removal of 3 bases from V and 1 base from J, the junction contained 4 bases not matched to a gene. The CDR3 extends over 14 amino acids. CDR1 and CDR2 (germline): SGHKS, YYEKEE (reference sequence). The CDR3 DNA follows: TGTGCCAGCAGCTCCCCGGGACAGTCCTACGAGCAGTACTTC. This gives the protein CASSSPGQSYEQYF.

The chain couples TRBV11-2 to TRBJ2-5; TRBD2 is a possible D gene (7 bases). Between the trimmed V and J ends, which lost 7 bases and 5 bases, there was a span of 11 bases. The length of the CDR3 is 12 residues. The germline V gene encodes CDR1 SGHAT and CDR2 FQNNGV. The CDR3 DNA reads TGTGCCAGCACGGGGGGCCAGGAGACCCAGTACTTC. This gives the protein CASTGGQETQYF.

V usage is TRBV9 and J usage is TRBJ1-4, with 8 nucleotides matching TRBD1. Germline assignment: CDR1 SGDLS and CDR2 YYNGEE. V lost 4 bases and J lost 6; bases outside the gene matches: 5. The CDR3 has 14 residues. In nucleotides, the CDR3 is TGTGCCAGCAGCAGCCCGGGACAGGATGAAAAACTGTTTTTT. It translates to CASSSPGQDEKLFF.

The chain employs TRBV9 and TRBJ2-5; possibly TRBD2 for D (6 bases). This CDR3 is 13 amino acids long. The ends were cut back, 4 bases at V and 4 bases at J, with 11 bases in the middle. Germline lookup yields CDR1 SGDLS and CDR2 YYNGEE. The CDR3, as DNA: TGTGCCAGCAGCCCAGCGGGTATAGAGACCCAGTACTTC. It codes for CASSPAGIETQYF.

V and J are TRBV28 and TRBJ1-5; 7 bases match TRBD1. There are 16 residues in the CDR3. The J segment lost 5 bases and the V segment lost 5 bases, leaving 12 bases of the junction unmatched. The germline V gene encodes CDR1 MDHEN and CDR2 SYDVKM. The CDR3 DNA is TGTGCCAGCAGTCCCGAAAGGGGGCGACGGGATCAGCCCCAGCATTTT. Translation gives CASSPERGRRDQPQHF. The full variable domain, with the rest looked up from reference TRBV28 and TRBJ1-5, is DVKVTQSSRYLVKRTGEKVFLECVQDMDHENMFWYRQDPGLGLRLIYFSYDVKMKEKGDIPEGYSVSREKKERFSLILESASTNQTSMYLCASSPERGRRDQPQHFGDGTRLSIL.

The V and J genes are TRBV14 and TRBJ1-5, with 8 bases lining up with TRBD1. Germline V gives CDR1 SGHDN, CDR2 FVKESK. This CDR3 is built from 13 residues. V lost 10 bases, J lost 4 bases, and 6 bases stayed unmatched. In DNA form, the CDR3 reads TGTGCCACCAAAGACAGGGGTAATCAGCCCCAGCATTTT. Translation: CATKDRGNQPQHF.

The chain combines TRBV7-6 with TRBJ2-5; the match to TRBD1 covers 10 bases. The CDR3 is 21 residues long. Unmatched junction bases numbered 22, after V lost 2 bases and J lost 4 bases. The germline CDR1 and CDR2 sequences are SGHVS and FNYEAQ. DNA for the CDR3: TGTGCCAGCAGCTTAATTTTTGTGCCCCAGACGGACAGGGGGTATAGAGAGACCCAGTACTTC. Protein: CASSLIFVPQTDRGYRETQYF.

The V and J genes are TRBV19 and TRBJ2-7, with TRBD2 as a possible D gene (5 bases). CDR1 and CDR2 from the germline V gene are LNHDA and SQIVND (reference sequence). The V gene lost 2 bases and the J gene lost 2 bases, with 16 bases spanning the gap. The CDR3 loop spans 16 amino acids. CDR3 residues: CASSISRGVTPYEQYF. In DNA, the CDR3 is TGTGCCAGTAGTATATCCCGGGGAGTCACCCCCTACGAGCAGTACTTC.

The J gene is TRBJ1-2, the V gene TRBV4-1; D remains unclear. The germline V gene has CDR1 MGHRA and CDR2 YSYEKL. The CDR3 loop spans 15 amino acids. V lost 2 bases, J lost 8 bases, and 18 bases lay in between. CDR3 nucleotide sequence: TGCGCCAGCAGCCAACACTTTGACGGCCTAGGGGGCTACACCTTC. Protein sequence: CASSQHFDGLGGYTF.

This clone has only one observation. This chain links TRBV10-3 with TRBJ2-1; TRBD1 is a possible D gene (5 bases). V gave up 7 bases and J gave up 7 bases, with 11 bases separating them. This CDR3 region has 12 residues. Germline V gene sequence: CDR1 ENHRY, CDR2 SYGVKD. The CDR3 region has the DNA TGTGCCATCACAGGGATGGGAAATGAGCAGTTCTTC. It is translated as CAITGMGNEQFF.

V usage is TRBV6-1 and J usage is TRBJ2-7; 10 bases match TRBD1. The CDR3 extends over 14 amino acids. In germline, CDR1 is MNHNS, CDR2 SASEGT. J lost 2 bases, V lost 5 bases, and 3 bases had no gene match. For the CDR3, the DNA is TGTGCCAGCAGTCGGGGACAGGGGACCTACGAGCAGTACTTC. This codes for CASSRGQGTYEQYF.

The CDR3 loop reads CASSYGQGWTSYGYTF. The CDR3 region has the DNA TGTGCCAGTAGTTACGGACAGGGATGGACTTCCTATGGCTACACCTTC. The gene calls are TRBV19 and TRBJ1-2; 8 nucleotides align to TRBD1. Germline V gene lookup returns CDR1 LNHDA and CDR2 SQIVND (reference sequence). This CDR3 region has 16 residues. With V trimmed by 5 bases and J by 4 bases, 12 bases remained unmatched. Looking up the rest from reference TRBV19 and TRBJ1-2 gives the full variable domain: DGGITQSPKYLFRKEGQNVTLSCEQNLNHDAMYWYRQDPGQGLRLIYYSQIVNDFQKGDIAEGYSVSREKKESFPLTVTSAQKNPTAFYLCASSYGQGWTSYGYTFGSGTRLTVV.

This rearrangement joins TRBV7-6 to TRBJ1-1; perhaps TRBD1 as D (6 bases). The CDR3 is 14 residues long. Trimming removed 1 base at V and 7 bases at J, with 13 bases between. CDR1 SGHVS and CDR2 FNYEAQ come from the germline V gene. CDR3 amino acids: CASSLVPETGEAFF. DNA for the CDR3: TGTGCCAGCAGCTTAGTCCCCGAGACAGGTGAAGCTTTCTTT.

The gene calls are TRBV5-4 and TRBJ2-7, with D unresolved. Trimming removed 0 bases at V and 0 bases at J, with 7 bases between. Germline V gene lookup returns CDR1 SGHNT and CDR2 YYREEE (reference sequence). The CDR3 covers 14 residues. CDR3 nucleotides: TGTGCCAGCAGCTTGGAACGGCACTCCTACGAGCAGTACTTC. This codes for CASSLERHSYEQYF.

J is TRBJ2-1 and V is TRBV30, with no clear D. Trimming removed 1 base from V and 6 bases from J, with 10 bases in between. CDR3 size: 13 residues. Looked up from germline, CDR1 is GTSNPN and CDR2 is SVGIG (reference sequence). CDR3 region: CAWSGQAGNEQFF. CDR3 DNA sequence: TGTGCCTGGAGTGGCCAGGCCGGCAATGAGCAGTTCTTC.

The gene calls are TRBV4-2 and TRBJ2-6; D uncertain. From germline, CDR1 is LGHNA and CDR2 YNFKEQ. Trimming took 5 bases from V and 0 from J, leaving 8 bases between them. The CDR3 has 15 amino acids. The CDR3 loop reads CASSLRSSGANVLTF. The CDR3 region has the DNA TGTGCCAGCAGCTTACGGAGCTCTGGGGCCAACGTCCTGACTTTC.

The V call is TRBV5-5, the J call TRBJ2-2; D perhaps matches TRBD1 (6 bases). The CDR3 runs to 16 residues. The V gene lost 5 bases and the J gene lost 6 bases, with 20 bases spanning the gap. Germline V gene sequence: CDR1 SGHKS, CDR2 YYEKEE (reference sequence). The CDR3 DNA reads as TGTGCCAGCAGTGAAACCACAGGGTTTCGGGCCGGGGAGCTGTTTTTT. It is translated as CASSETTGFRAGELFF.

Only a few counts were recorded for this clone. The V call is TRBV4-1, the J call TRBJ2-3; TRBD2 might be the D (5 bases). The germline V and J ends were trimmed by 1 base and 2 bases, with 7 bases remaining between them. The CDR3 covers 14 residues. In germline, CDR1 is MGHRA, CDR2 YSYEKL. The CDR3 here is CASSQAGITDTQYF. Here the CDR3 DNA reads TGCGCCAGCAGCCAAGCCGGGATCACAGATACGCAGTATTTT.

V gene TRBV11-2 combines with J gene TRBJ2-3; 15 positions agree with TRBD2. The junction had 7 bases not matched to a gene; V was cut back by 0 bases and J by 6 bases. Germline lookup yields CDR1 SGHAT and CDR2 FQNNGV. The CDR3 length is 18 residues. The CDR3 spells CASSLDLGLAGGLDTQYF. The DNA of the CDR3 is TGTGCCAGCAGCTTAGATTTGGGACTAGCGGGAGGTTTGGATACGCAGTATTTT.